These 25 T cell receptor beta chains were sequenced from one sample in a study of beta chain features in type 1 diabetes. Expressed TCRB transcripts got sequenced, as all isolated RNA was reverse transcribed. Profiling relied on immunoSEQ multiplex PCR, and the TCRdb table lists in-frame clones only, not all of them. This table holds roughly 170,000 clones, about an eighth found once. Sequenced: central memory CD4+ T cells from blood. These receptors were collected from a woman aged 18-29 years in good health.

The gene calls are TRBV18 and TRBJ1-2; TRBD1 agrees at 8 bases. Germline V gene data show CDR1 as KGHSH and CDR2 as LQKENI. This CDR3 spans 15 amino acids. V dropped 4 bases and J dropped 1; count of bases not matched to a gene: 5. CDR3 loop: CASSHGTGNNYGYTF. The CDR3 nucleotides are TGTGCCAGCTCACATGGGACAGGCAATAACTATGGCTACACCTTC.

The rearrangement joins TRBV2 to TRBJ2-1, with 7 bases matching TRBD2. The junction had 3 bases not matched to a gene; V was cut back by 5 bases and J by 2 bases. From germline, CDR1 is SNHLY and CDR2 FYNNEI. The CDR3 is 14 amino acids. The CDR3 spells CASSPGTTYNEQFF. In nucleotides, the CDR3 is TGTGCCAGCAGTCCCGGGACTACCTACAATGAGCAGTTCTTC.

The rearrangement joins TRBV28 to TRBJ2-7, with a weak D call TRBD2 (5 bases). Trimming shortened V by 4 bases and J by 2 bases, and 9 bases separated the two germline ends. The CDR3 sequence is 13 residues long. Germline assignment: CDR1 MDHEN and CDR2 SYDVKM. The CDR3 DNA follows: TGTGCCAGCAGTTCGGACTCCCCCTACGAGCAGTACTTC. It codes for CASSSDSPYEQYF.

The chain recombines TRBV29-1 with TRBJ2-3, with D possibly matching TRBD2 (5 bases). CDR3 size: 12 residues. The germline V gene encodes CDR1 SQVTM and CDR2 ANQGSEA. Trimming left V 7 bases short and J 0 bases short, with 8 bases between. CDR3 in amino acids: CSARTSTDTQYF. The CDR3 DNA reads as TGCAGCGCCCGGACTAGCACAGATACGCAGTATTTT.

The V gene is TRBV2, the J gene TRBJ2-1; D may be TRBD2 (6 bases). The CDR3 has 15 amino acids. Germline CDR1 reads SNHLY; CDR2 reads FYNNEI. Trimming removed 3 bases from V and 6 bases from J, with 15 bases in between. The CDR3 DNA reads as TGTGCCAGCAGTGACCCGGTGGAGCGGGCCAATGAGCAGTTCTTC. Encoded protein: CASSDPVERANEQFF.

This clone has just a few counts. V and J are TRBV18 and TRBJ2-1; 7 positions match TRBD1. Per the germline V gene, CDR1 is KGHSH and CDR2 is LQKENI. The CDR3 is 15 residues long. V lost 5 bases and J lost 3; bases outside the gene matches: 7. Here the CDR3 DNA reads TGTGCCAGCTCATGGGGATCAGGGGGCTACAATGAGCAGTTCTTC. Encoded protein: CASSWGSGGYNEQFF. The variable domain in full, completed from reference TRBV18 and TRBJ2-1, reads NAGVMQNPRHLVRRRGQEARLRCSPMKGHSHVYWYRQLPEEGLKFMVYLQKENIIDESGMPKERFSAEFPKEGPSILRIQQVVRGDSAAYFCASSWGSGGYNEQFFGPGTRLTVL.

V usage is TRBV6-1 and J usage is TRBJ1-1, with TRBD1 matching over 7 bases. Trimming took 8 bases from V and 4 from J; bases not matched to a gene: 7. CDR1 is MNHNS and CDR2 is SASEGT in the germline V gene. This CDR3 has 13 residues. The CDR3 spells CASGGQRVTEAFF. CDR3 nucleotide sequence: TGTGCCAGCGGGGGACAGAGGGTCACTGAAGCTTTCTTT.

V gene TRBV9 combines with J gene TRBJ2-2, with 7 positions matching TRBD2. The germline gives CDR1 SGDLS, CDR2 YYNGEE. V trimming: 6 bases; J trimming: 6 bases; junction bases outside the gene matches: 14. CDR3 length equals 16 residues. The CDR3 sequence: CASTRGESRDAGELFF. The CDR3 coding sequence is TGTGCCAGCACCCGGGGGGAGAGTAGAGACGCCGGGGAGCTGTTTTTT.

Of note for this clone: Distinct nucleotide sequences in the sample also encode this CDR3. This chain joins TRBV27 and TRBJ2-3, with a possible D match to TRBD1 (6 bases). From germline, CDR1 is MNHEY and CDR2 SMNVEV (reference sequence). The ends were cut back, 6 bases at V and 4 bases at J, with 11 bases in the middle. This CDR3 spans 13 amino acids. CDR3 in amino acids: CASRSTGSDTQYF. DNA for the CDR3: TGTGCCAGCAGAAGCACAGGGTCAGATACGCAGTATTTT.

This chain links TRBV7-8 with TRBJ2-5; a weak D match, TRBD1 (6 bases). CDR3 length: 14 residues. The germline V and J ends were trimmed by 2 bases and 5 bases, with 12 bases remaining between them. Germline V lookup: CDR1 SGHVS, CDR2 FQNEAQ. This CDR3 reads CASSLRTRGETQYF. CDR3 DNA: TGTGCCAGCAGCTTACGCACGAGGGGGGAGACCCAGTACTTC.

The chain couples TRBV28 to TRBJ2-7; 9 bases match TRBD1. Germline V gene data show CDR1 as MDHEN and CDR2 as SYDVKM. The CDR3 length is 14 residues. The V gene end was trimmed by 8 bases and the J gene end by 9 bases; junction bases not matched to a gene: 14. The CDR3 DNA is TGTGCCAGCCGAGGACCCTCACAGGGGGCGGTGCAGTACTTC. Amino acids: CASRGPSQGAVQYF.

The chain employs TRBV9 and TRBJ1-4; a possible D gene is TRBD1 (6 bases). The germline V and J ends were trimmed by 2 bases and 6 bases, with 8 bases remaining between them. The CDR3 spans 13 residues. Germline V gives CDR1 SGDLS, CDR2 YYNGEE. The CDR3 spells CASSVDSHEKLFF. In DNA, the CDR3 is TGTGCCAGCAGCGTGGACAGTCATGAAAAACTGTTTTTT.

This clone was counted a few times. This chain's CDR3 is CASSIPGQDVLTF. CDR3 coding DNA: TGTGCCAGCAGTATCCCTGGGCAGGACGTCCTGACTTTC. The rearrangement links TRBV6-5 to TRBJ2-6; D call uncertain. V was cut by 5 bases and J by 11 bases, with 13 bases left in between. Germline lookup yields CDR1 MNHEY and CDR2 SVGAGI. This CDR3 spans 13 amino acids.

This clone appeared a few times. CDR3 coding DNA: TGTGCCAGCAGTGGGGGTCTGGCCGGGACTCTAAACACCGGGGAGCTGTTTTTT. Translation gives CASSGGLAGTLNTGELFF. This rearrangement joins TRBV28 to TRBJ2-2; TRBD2 might be the D (6 bases). With 5 bases removed from V and 2 bases from J, the gap between germline ends came to 21 bases. CDR1 and CDR2 (germline): MDHEN, SYDVKM. The length of the CDR3 is 18 residues.

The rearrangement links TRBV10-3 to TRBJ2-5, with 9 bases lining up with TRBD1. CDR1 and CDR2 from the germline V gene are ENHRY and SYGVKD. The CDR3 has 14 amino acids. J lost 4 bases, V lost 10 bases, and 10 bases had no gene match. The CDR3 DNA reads TGTGCCAGCAGCTCCAGGACAGGGGCAGAGACCCAGTACTTC. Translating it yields CASSSRTGAETQYF.

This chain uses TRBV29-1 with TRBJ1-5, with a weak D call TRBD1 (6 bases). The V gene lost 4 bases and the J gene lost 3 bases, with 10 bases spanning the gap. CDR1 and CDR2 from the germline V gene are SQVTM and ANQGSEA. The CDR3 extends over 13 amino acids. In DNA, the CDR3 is TGCAGCGTTGCAGGGGATCCCAATCAGCCCCAGCATTTT. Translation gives CSVAGDPNQPQHF.

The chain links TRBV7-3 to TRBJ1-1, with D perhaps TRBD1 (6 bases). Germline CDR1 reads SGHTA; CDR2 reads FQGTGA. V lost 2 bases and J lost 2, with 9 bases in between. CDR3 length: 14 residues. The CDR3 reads CASSLGQRNTEAFF. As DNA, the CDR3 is TGTGCCAGCAGCTTAGGACAGAGAAACACTGAAGCTTTCTTT.

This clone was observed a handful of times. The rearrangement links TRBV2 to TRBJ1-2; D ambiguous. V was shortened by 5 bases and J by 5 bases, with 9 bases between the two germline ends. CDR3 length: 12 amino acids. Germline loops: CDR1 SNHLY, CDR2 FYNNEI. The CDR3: CASSSGIYGYTF. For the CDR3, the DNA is TGTGCCAGCAGTTCCGGGATTTATGGCTACACCTTC.

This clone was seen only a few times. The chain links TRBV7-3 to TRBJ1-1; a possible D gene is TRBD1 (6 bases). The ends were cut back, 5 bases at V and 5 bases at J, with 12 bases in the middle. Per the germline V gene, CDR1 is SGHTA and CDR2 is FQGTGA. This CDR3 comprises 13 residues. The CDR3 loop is CASSKNRVTEAFF. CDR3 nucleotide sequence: TGTGCCAGCAGCAAAAACAGGGTTACTGAAGCTTTCTTT.

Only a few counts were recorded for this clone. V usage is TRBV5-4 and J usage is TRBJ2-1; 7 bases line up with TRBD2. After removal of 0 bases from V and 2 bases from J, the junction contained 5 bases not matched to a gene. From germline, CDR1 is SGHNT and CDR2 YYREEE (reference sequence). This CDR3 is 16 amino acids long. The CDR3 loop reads CASSLGSGAAYNEQFF. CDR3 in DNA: TGTGCCAGCAGCTTGGGGAGCGGGGCCGCCTACAATGAGCAGTTCTTC.

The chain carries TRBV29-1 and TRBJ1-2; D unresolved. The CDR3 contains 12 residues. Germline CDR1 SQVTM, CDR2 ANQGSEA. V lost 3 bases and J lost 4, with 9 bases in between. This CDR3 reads CSVDQGSYGYTF. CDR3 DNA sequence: TGCAGCGTTGATCAAGGGAGCTATGGCTACACCTTC.

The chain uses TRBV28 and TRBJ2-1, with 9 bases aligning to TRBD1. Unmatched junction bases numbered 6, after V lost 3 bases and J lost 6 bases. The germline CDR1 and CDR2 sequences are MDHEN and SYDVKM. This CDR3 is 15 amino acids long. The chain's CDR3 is CASSFMGTGFNEQFF. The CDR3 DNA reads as TGTGCCAGCAGTTTTATGGGGACAGGGTTCAATGAGCAGTTCTTC.

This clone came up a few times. For the CDR3, the DNA is TGCAGCGTTGAGGACGGGAGAGGAACCGGGGAGCTGTTTTTT. It specifies CSVEDGRGTGELFF. The rearrangement uses TRBV29-1 and TRBJ2-2, with a tentative D call TRBD2 (6 bases). Germline V gene sequence: CDR1 SQVTM, CDR2 ANQGSEA. The CDR3 has 14 amino acids. V lost 3 bases and J lost 5, with 13 bases in between.

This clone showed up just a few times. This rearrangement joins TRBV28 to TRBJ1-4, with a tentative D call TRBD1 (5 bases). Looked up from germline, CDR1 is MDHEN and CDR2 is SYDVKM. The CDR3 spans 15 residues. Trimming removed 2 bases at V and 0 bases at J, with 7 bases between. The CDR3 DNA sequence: TGTGCCAGCAGTTTAGTGACAGCAACTAATGAAAAACTGTTTTTT. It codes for CASSLVTATNEKLFF.

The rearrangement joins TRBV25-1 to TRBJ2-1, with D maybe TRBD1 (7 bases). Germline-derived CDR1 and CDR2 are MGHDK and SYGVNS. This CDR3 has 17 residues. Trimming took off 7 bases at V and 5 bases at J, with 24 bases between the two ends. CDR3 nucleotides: TGTGCCAGCAAAGCCCATATTGGAGGGGGCGAGAACAATGAGCAGTTCTTC. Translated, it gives CASKAHIGGGENNEQFF.